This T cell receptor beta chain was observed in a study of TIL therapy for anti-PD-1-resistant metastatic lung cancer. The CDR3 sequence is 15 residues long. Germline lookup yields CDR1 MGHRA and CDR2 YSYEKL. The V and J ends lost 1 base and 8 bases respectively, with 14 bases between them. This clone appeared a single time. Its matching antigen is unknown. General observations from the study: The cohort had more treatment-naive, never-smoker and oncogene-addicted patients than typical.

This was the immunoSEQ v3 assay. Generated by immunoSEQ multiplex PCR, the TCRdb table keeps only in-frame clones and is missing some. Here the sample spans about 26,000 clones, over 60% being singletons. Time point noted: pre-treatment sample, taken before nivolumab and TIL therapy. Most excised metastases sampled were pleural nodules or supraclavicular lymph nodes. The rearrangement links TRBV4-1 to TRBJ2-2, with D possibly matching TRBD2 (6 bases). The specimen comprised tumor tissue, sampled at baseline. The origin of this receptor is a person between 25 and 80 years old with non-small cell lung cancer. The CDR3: CASSQVGGAVGELFF. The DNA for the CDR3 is TGCGCCAGCAGCCAAGTTGGCGGGGCAGTGGGGGAGCTGTTTTTT.